This entry describes one T cell receptor (beta chain). The sample is drawn from a study of blood T cell repertoires in COVID-19. Study-level information: Donors in the United States, Italy and Spain gave samples during acute or convalescent COVID-19.

Clones were read by immunoSEQ multiplex PCR, and TCRdb kept only the in-frame ones, dropping some. Among 250,000 or so clones listed, 70% to 85% were seen once. The germline CDR1 and CDR2 sequences are SGHTA and FQGTGA. Trimming at V came to 2 bases and at J to 5 bases, leaving 5 bases not matched to a gene. The CDR3 spans 15 residues. The rearrangement links TRBV7-3 to TRBJ2-3; 9 bases match TRBD2. The clonotype comes from a woman older than 75 with acute or convalescent COVID-19. The sample taken for sequencing was peripheral blood. The CDR3 nucleotides are TGTGCCAGCAGCTTATTGCGGGGGGGAAGAGATACGCAGTATTTT. This sequence encodes CASSLLRGGRDTQYF.